This T cell receptor beta chain was observed in a study of breast tumors, draining lymph nodes, adjacent tissues. TCRdb reprocessed the multiplex PCR reads via MiXCR and lists one record per CDR3 protein. Here the sample spans some 130,000 distinct CDR3 sequences, 20% being singletons. Study observations and caveats: Data fit most tumor T cells coming from lymph node, expanding in tumor. Compared with lymph nodes, tumors were less diverse; compared with nontumor tissue, more.

The lymph nodes were axillary draining lymph nodes from breast cancer patients. This clonotype was counted ten times or more. Its target is unknown. Sequencing was carried out using axillary lymph node tissue. This TCR was sampled from a female donor with breast cancer. Some clones in this sample may be carry-over from other donors' samples.

The CDR3 coding sequence is TGTGCCAGTAGGAAACTAACACCCGGAACCGGGACAGGGGTGGGAGATACGCAGTATTTT. Amino acids: CASRKLTPGTGTGVGDTQYF. This chain links TRBV19 with TRBJ2-3; 10 bases are shared with TRBD1. J was trimmed by 5 bases and V by 6 bases; bases with no gene match: 23. Germline assignment: CDR1 LNHDA and CDR2 SQIVND (reference sequence). The CDR3 spans 20 residues.